The subject of this entry is one T cell receptor (beta chain). No antigen is known for it. Researchers ran the PCR with 60 Vbeta and 13 Jbeta primers. The protocol was immunoSEQ multiplex PCR, while the TCRdb copy is restricted to in-frame clones and leaves out a portion. The repertoire holds around 150,000 clones, with approximately 79% as singletons. CDR3 size: 14 residues. Germline CDR1 and CDR2: SGHAT and FQNNGV. Trimming took 6 bases from V and 2 from J; bases not matched to a gene: 6. This sample was included in a study of cytomegalovirus exposure and HLA in healthy donors. Whole-study results and caveats: At a 0.05 false discovery rate, a later analysis found some 17,000 TCR beta sequences to be associated with HLA alleles. In presence/absence analyses, roughly uniform sequencing depth across donors was assumed. Under in vitro conditions, three CMV-associated chains were confirmed as specific for CMV antigens. In most subjects, TCR beta sequences reportedly gave accurate predictions of HLA-A and HLA-B alleles.

Sequenced sample: PBMCs. The V and J genes are TRBV11-2 and TRBJ1-1; 7 bases line up with TRBD1. The sequence was obtained from a human donor in good health. The CDR3 nucleotides are TGTGCCAGCAGACCGGACAGGCAAAACACTGAAGCTTTCTTT. This encodes CASRPDRQNTEAFF.